This passage covers 20 T cell receptor beta chains from one sample sequenced in a study of radiation and T cells in renal cell carcinoma. The time point was: baseline pretreatment blood. The sample's treatment: 15 Gy SBRT to primary tumor, nephrectomy 4 weeks later. Repertoires were generated with immunoSEQ multiplex PCR, while TCRdb's copy carries only in-frame clones and drops some. The sample includes over 120,000 clones, around nine tenths seen only once; the top ten take 9.5% to 15%. The source material was blood, sampled from a patient whose treatment included radiotherapy and nephrectomy. The receptor set was obtained from a woman between 50 and 59 years old with renal cell carcinoma.

This chain joins TRBV25-1 and TRBJ2-1, with 9 bases fitting TRBD1. Trimming removed 3 bases from V and 3 bases from J; junction bases left unmatched: 0. The CDR3 runs 14 residues. The V gene's germline CDR1 is MGHDK and CDR2 SYGVNS. CDR3 sequence reads: CASSEDRGYNEQFF. Here the CDR3 DNA reads TGTGCCAGCAGTGAGGACAGGGGCTACAATGAGCAGTTCTTC.

The chain couples TRBV10-2 to TRBJ2-7, with 11 bases aligning to TRBD1. The length of the CDR3 is 13 residues. V shed 8 bases and J 7 bases; nucleotides not matched to a gene: 7. Looked up from germline, CDR1 is WSHSY and CDR2 is SAAADI. CDR3 sequence: CASWDRGAREQYF. The DNA of the CDR3 is TGCGCCAGCTGGGACAGGGGGGCCCGGGAGCAGTACTTC.

J is TRBJ2-1 and V is TRBV5-6; a weak D match, TRBD1 (5 bases). Germline-derived CDR1 and CDR2 are SGHDT and YYEEEE. V dropped 5 bases and J dropped 7 bases, with 13 bases sitting between them. The CDR3 is 13 amino acids. The CDR3, as DNA: TGTGCCAGCAGTTTGACAGTGTGGAATGAGCAGTTCTTC. It yields the protein CASSLTVWNEQFF.

This chain links TRBV6-1 with TRBJ1-5, with D uncertain. Germline V lookup: CDR1 MNHNS, CDR2 SASEGT. V dropped 1 base and J dropped 1 base, with 8 bases sitting between them. The CDR3 contains 15 residues. CDR3 nucleotide sequence: TGTGCCAGCAGTGAAGGGATTACGAGCAATCAGCCCCAGCATTTT. It is translated as CASSEGITSNQPQHF.

This chain connects TRBV5-1 to TRBJ1-4; TRBD1 might be the D (6 bases). The V gene lost 3 bases and the J gene lost 8 bases, with 20 bases spanning the gap. The CDR3 is made up of 16 amino acids. The germline gives CDR1 SGHRS, CDR2 YFSETQ. The CDR3 reads CASSSGVDSRVEKLFF. The CDR3 bases are TGCGCCAGCAGCTCCGGAGTGGACAGTAGAGTCGAAAAACTGTTTTTT.

This sequence joins TRBV13 and TRBJ2-1, with 7 bases identical to TRBD2. With V trimmed by 0 bases and J by 0 bases, 5 bases remained unmatched. Germline values: CDR1 PRHDT, CDR2 FYEKMQ (reference sequence). CDR3 size: 17 residues. The CDR3 loop reads CASSLGGGGSSYNEQFF. In nucleotides, the CDR3 is TGTGCCAGCAGCTTAGGAGGCGGGGGTAGCTCCTACAATGAGCAGTTCTTC. Complete variable domain (other parts from reference TRBV13 and TRBJ2-1): AAGVIQSPRHLIKEKRETATLKCYPIPRHDTVYWYQQGPGQDPQFLISFYEKMQSDKGSIPDRFSAQQFSDYHSELNMSSLELGDSALYFCASSLGGGGSSYNEQFFGPGTRLTVL.

The rearrangement uses TRBV4-3 and TRBJ2-7, with a possible D match to TRBD2 (6 bases). CDR3 size: 15 residues. V was clipped by 3 bases and J by 3 bases, with 15 bases between them. Germline CDR1 LGHNA, CDR2 YSLEER. CDR3 residues: CASSQEGFRDYEQYF. In DNA form, the CDR3 reads TGCGCCAGCAGCCAGGAGGGATTTAGGGACTACGAGCAGTACTTC.

The chain links TRBV7-9 to TRBJ1-3; 7 bases are a match to TRBD1. This CDR3 is built from 13 residues. CDR1 is SEHNR and CDR2 is FQNEAQ in the germline V gene (reference sequence). J gave up 8 bases and V 5 bases, and 6 bases lay outside the gene matches. The CDR3 region has the DNA TGTGCCAGCAGCAAGGGACAGTGGGACACCATATATTTT. This codes for CASSKGQWDTIYF.

This chain joins TRBV4-1 and TRBJ2-7; D gene unclear. The V gene lost 1 base and the J gene lost 2 bases, with 6 bases spanning the gap. Looked up from germline, CDR1 is MGHRA and CDR2 is YSYEKL. CDR3 length equals 13 residues. The CDR3 region is CASSQGLAYEQYF. The CDR3 DNA follows: TGCGCCAGCAGCCAAGGACTTGCCTACGAGCAGTACTTC.

The V and J genes are TRBV19 and TRBJ1-3; 8 nucleotides line up with TRBD1. Trimming cost V 3 bases and J 4 bases; bases outside gene matches: 2. Germline CDR1 LNHDA, CDR2 SQIVND (reference sequence). This CDR3 is built from 14 residues. This CDR3 reads CASSIGQGGNTIYF. The CDR3, as DNA: TGTGCCAGTAGTATCGGACAGGGAGGAAACACCATATATTTT.

The chain joins TRBV7-2 to TRBJ2-5; D unresolved. Germline V gives CDR1 SGHTA, CDR2 FQGNSA. The ends were cut back, 1 base at V and 5 bases at J, with 8 bases in the middle. The CDR3 has 13 residues. The CDR3 coding sequence is TGTGCCAGCAGCTTAGTGCCTCTGGAGACCCAGTACTTC. Translating gives CASSLVPLETQYF.

The chain is built from TRBV4-2 and TRBJ2-2; D is unclear. Trimming cost V 0 bases and J 8 bases, with 1 base left between them. Per germline, CDR1 LGHNA and CDR2 YNFKEQ. CDR3 size: 11 residues. The CDR3 nucleotides read TGTGCCAGCAGCCAAGAAGGGGAGCTGTTTTTT. Residues: CASSQEGELFF.

This rearrangement joins TRBV10-3 to TRBJ2-5, with 10 bases that match TRBD1. V lost 4 bases, J lost 4 bases, and 6 bases stayed unmatched. Germline CDR1 ENHRY, CDR2 SYGVKD. This CDR3 has 15 amino acids. CDR3 sequence (DNA): TGTGCCATCAGTGGGGACAGGGGCGGGCCAGAGACCCAGTACTTC. It specifies CAISGDRGGPETQYF.

This chain links TRBV21-1 with TRBJ2-3. TRBV21-1 corresponds to a pseudogene. This CDR3 has 15 amino acids. CDR3 bases: TGTGCCAGCAGCAAAGGGGAGGGGGCCGGAGATACGCAGTATTTT. The encoded protein is CASSKGEGAGDTQYF.

The chain employs TRBV6-1 and TRBJ2-7, with 9 nucleotides matching TRBD2. The CDR3 loop spans 17 amino acids. The germline V gene encodes CDR1 MNHNS and CDR2 SASEGT. After removal of 3 bases from V and 2 bases from J, the junction contained 11 bases not matched to a gene. The CDR3 nucleotides are TGTGCCAGCAGTGAGGTCGATACTAGCGGGTACGCCTACGAGCAGTACTTC. Translated, it gives CASSEVDTSGYAYEQYF.

The chain has TRBV18 and TRBJ2-2, with D tentatively TRBD2 (5 bases). The V gene lost 2 bases and the J gene lost 5 bases, with 15 bases spanning the gap. The germline V gene has CDR1 KGHSH and CDR2 LQKENI. The CDR3 runs to 16 residues. In nucleotides, the CDR3 is TGTGCCAGCTCACCAAGCGGAACCTCAAGTACCGGGGAGCTGTTTTTT. Its protein product is CASSPSGTSSTGELFF.

The J gene is TRBJ1-2, the V gene TRBV7-9; D is uncertain. CDR1 is SEHNR and CDR2 is FQNEAQ in the germline V gene (reference sequence). Trimming left V 3 bases short and J 4 bases short, with 6 bases between. The CDR3 is 12 amino acids. The CDR3 loop reads CASSFVSYGYTF. The CDR3 coding sequence is TGTGCCAGCAGCTTCGTATCCTATGGCTACACCTTC.

About this clone itself: This sample includes further DNA sequences coding for the same CDR3. The chain combines TRBV2 with TRBJ2-7; 7 bases fit TRBD1. Trimming took 3 bases from V and 7 from J; bases not matched to a gene: 6. CDR1 is SNHLY and CDR2 is FYNNEI in the germline V gene. This CDR3 spans 13 amino acids. CDR3 bases: TGTGCCAGCAGTGATGACAGGGTTGGGGAGCAGTACTTC. Residues: CASSDDRVGEQYF.

V is TRBV6-6 and J is TRBJ1-4; D uncertain. The germline V gene encodes CDR1 MNHNY and CDR2 SVGAGI (reference sequence). The CDR3 spans 14 residues. V was shortened by 0 bases and J by 7 bases, with 9 bases between the two germline ends. The CDR3 nucleotides read TGTGCCAGCAGTTACTCCATAGACGGTGAAAAACTGTTTTTT. Protein product: CASSYSIDGEKLFF.

The chain is built from TRBV7-2 and TRBJ1-2; D call uncertain. The CDR3 runs to 12 residues. Germline-derived CDR1 and CDR2 are SGHTA and FQGNSA. V was cut by 1 base and J by 5 bases, with 5 bases left in between. CDR3 nucleotides: TGTGCCAGCAGCTTAGGTTATTATGGCTACACCTTC. It translates to CASSLGYYGYTF.